The 19 T cell receptor beta chains in this list originate from one sample, sequenced in a study of blood T cell repertoires in COVID-19. Assay used: immunoSEQ multiplex PCR; TCRdb lists only in-frame clones, some missing. The table has approximately 30,000 clones, almost 80% seen once; the top ten hold roughly 7.4%. The sample was peripheral blood. The receptors stem from a woman aged 55-69 years with acute or convalescent COVID-19.

The chain joins TRBV4-1 to TRBJ1-2, with TRBD1 matching over 8 bases. This CDR3 is built from 19 residues. Germline values: CDR1 MGHRA, CDR2 YSYEKL. J gave up 4 bases and V 1 base, and 17 bases lay outside the gene matches. CDR3 in amino acids: CASSQGFRQGAPSGYGYTF. The CDR3 nucleotides read TGCGCCAGCAGCCAAGGATTCCGGCAGGGGGCCCCGAGCGGCTATGGCTACACCTTC.

V gene TRBV5-6 combines with J gene TRBJ1-1; TRBD1 aligns across 9 bases. Germline CDR1 and CDR2: SGHDT and YYEEEE. This CDR3 is built from 12 residues. With 5 bases clipped from V and 11 bases from J, the junction kept 7 bases outside the gene matches. Here the CDR3 DNA reads TGTGCCAGCAGTCCGGACAGGGGCCGGGCTTTCTTT. Translating gives CASSPDRGRAFF.

The V and J genes are TRBV3-1 (or the pseudogene TRBV3-2) and TRBJ2-7; possible D gene TRBD1, 6 bases. The V gene's germline CDR1 is LGHDT and CDR2 YNNKEL (reference sequence). CDR3 length: 14 amino acids. V lost 1 base and J lost 5, with 12 bases in between. In DNA, the CDR3 is TGTGCCAGCAGCCAAGTACAGGGTTCCCACGAGCAGTACTTC. Translated, it gives CASSQVQGSHEQYF.

This sequence joins TRBV5-5 and TRBJ1-1, with 10 bases lining up with TRBD1. This CDR3 is built from 18 residues. The germline V gene has CDR1 SGHKS and CDR2 YYEKEE (reference sequence). V shed 2 bases and J 1 base; nucleotides not matched to a gene: 11. CDR3 loop: CASSFRVGQGRGNTEAFF. CDR3 in DNA: TGTGCCAGCAGCTTTAGAGTGGGACAGGGGAGGGGGAACACTGAAGCTTTCTTT.

The gene calls are TRBV6-5 and TRBJ2-7; 7 bases align to TRBD2. The CDR3 has 15 residues. In germline, CDR1 is MNHEY, CDR2 SVGAGI. V was pared by 6 bases and J by 0 bases, with 8 bases of the junction left unmatched. The CDR3 sequence: CASRPDAGDSYEQYF. Written as DNA, the CDR3 is TGTGCCAGCAGGCCCGATGCGGGAGACTCCTACGAGCAGTACTTC.

The chain joins TRBV5-1 to TRBJ1-1; D is unclear. The CDR3 runs to 15 residues. CDR1 and CDR2 from the germline V gene are SGHRS and YFSETQ. Trimming took 7 bases from V and 1 from J, leaving 17 bases between them. For the CDR3, the DNA is TGCGCCAGCGCTGCCCCCACATTTGGGAACACTGAAGCTTTCTTT. This sequence encodes CASAAPTFGNTEAFF. The entire variable domain, with the rest obtained from reference TRBV5-1 and TRBJ1-1, is as follows: KAGVTQTPRYLIKTRGQQVTLSCSPISGHRSVSWYQQTPGQGLQFLFEYFSETQRNKGNFPGRFSGRQFSNSRSEMNVSTLELGDSALYLCASAAPTFGNTEAFFGQGTRLTVV.

This chain connects TRBV19 to TRBJ2-3; 9 bases are a match to TRBD1. The junction had 8 bases not matched to a gene; V was cut back by 4 bases and J by 6 bases. The CDR3 spans 15 residues. The V gene's germline CDR1 is LNHDA and CDR2 SQIVND (reference sequence). The CDR3 DNA reads TGTGCCAGTAGTACGGGGGACAGGGCCGCTGATACGCAGTATTTT. Amino acid sequence: CASSTGDRAADTQYF.

The V gene is TRBV7-8, the J gene TRBJ2-7; no reliable D call. Trimming took 1 base from V and 0 from J, leaving 10 bases between them. This CDR3 has 15 amino acids. Germline CDR1 SGHVS, CDR2 FQNEAQ. Written as DNA, the CDR3 is TGTGCCAGCAGCTTAGTAGAATGGAGCTCCTACGAGCAGTACTTC. Translation gives CASSLVEWSSYEQYF.

The CDR3 loop reads CASSARWDRDPGYTF. The CDR3 DNA reads TGTGCCAGCAGCGCTCGGTGGGACAGGGATCCTGGCTACACCTTC. The genes are TRBV9 and TRBJ1-2; TRBD1 aligns across 9 bases. The CDR3 has 15 amino acids. V was pared by 3 bases and J by 7 bases, with 10 bases of the junction left unmatched. The V gene's germline CDR1 is SGDLS and CDR2 YYNGEE.

The genes are TRBV28 and TRBJ2-3, with D tentatively TRBD1 (6 bases). The germline CDR1 and CDR2 sequences are MDHEN and SYDVKM. This CDR3 is 15 amino acids long. The ends were cut back, 3 bases at V and 0 bases at J, with 10 bases in the middle. The chain's CDR3 is CASSFYRVSTDTQYF. CDR3 nucleotides: TGTGCCAGCAGTTTCTACAGGGTTAGCACAGATACGCAGTATTTT.

The chain recombines TRBV5-1 with TRBJ1-1; TRBD1 is a possible D gene (6 bases). V lost 2 bases and J 4 bases, leaving 21 bases between the germline ends. This CDR3 spans 17 amino acids. Per germline, CDR1 SGHRS and CDR2 YFSETQ. In nucleotides, the CDR3 is TGCGCCAGCAGCTTAGCCCCTCCAGGGGAAGGGCGCACTGAAGCTTTCTTT. The encoded protein is CASSLAPPGEGRTEAFF.

This chain's CDR3 is CASSQMAGGAGTEAFF. CDR3 nucleotide sequence: TGCGCCAGCAGCCAAATGGCAGGGGGCGCAGGGACTGAAGCTTTCTTT. The chain carries TRBV4-1 and TRBJ1-1; 8 bases match TRBD1. With V trimmed by 2 bases and J by 5 bases, 10 bases remained unmatched. This CDR3 spans 16 amino acids. CDR1 MGHRA and CDR2 YSYEKL come from the germline V gene.

V usage is TRBV7-9 and J usage is TRBJ2-7; 11 nucleotides match TRBD2. The J segment lost 7 bases and the V segment lost 5 bases, leaving 10 bases of the junction unmatched. CDR1 is SEHNR, CDR2 FQNEAQ, per germline (reference sequence). CDR3 length equals 15 residues. The CDR3 DNA is TGTGCCAGCAGCCCAGATAGCGGGGGGGCTGGTGAGCAGTACTTC. This gives the protein CASSPDSGGAGEQYF.

The V and J genes are TRBV6-5 and TRBJ1-3; 10 bases fit TRBD1. Trimming took 6 bases from V and 3 from J; bases not matched to a gene: 5. CDR1 and CDR2 (germline): MNHEY, SVGAGI. The CDR3 extends over 15 amino acids. The CDR3 sequence is CASRTTGGDGNTIYF. CDR3 nucleotides: TGTGCCAGCAGAACGACAGGGGGCGATGGAAACACCATATATTTT.

The chain uses TRBV4-1 and TRBJ1-5; D may be TRBD1 (5 bases). V was shortened by 0 bases and J by 2 bases, with 17 bases between the two germline ends. This CDR3 region has 18 residues. Germline CDR1 reads MGHRA; CDR2 reads YSYEKL. This chain's CDR3 is CASSQEAAVGGGNQPQHF. The CDR3 DNA reads TGCGCCAGCAGCCAAGAGGCGGCGGTTGGAGGGGGCAATCAGCCCCAGCATTTT.

The V and J genes are TRBV11-3 and TRBJ1-1, with D possibly being TRBD1 (6 bases). There are 15 residues in the CDR3. The germline CDR1 and CDR2 sequences are SGHNT and YENEEA. The V and J ends lost 5 bases and 1 base respectively, with 14 bases between them. This CDR3 reads CASSPGGGRNTEAFF. In nucleotides, the CDR3 is TGTGCCAGCAGCCCTGGGGGCGGAAGGAACACTGAAGCTTTCTTT.

The V gene is TRBV5-4, the J gene TRBJ1-2, with 8 bases lining up with TRBD1. Germline CDR1 is SGHNT and CDR2 is YYREEE (reference sequence). V was clipped by 4 bases and J by 0 bases; unmatched bases: 14. This CDR3 comprises 18 residues. Written as DNA, the CDR3 is TGTGCCAGCAGCCCCCAATCCCGAGGGACAGGTTCTAACTATGGCTACACCTTC. It translates to CASSPQSRGTGSNYGYTF. Together with reference TRBV5-4 and TRBJ1-2, the CDR3 gives the full variable domain: ETGVTQSPTHLIKTRGQQVTLRCSSQSGHNTVSWYQQALGQGPQFIFQYYREEENGRGNFPPRFSGLQFPNYSSELNVNALELDDSALYLCASSPQSRGTGSNYGYTFGSGTRLTVV.

The genes are TRBV19 and TRBJ1-5, with TRBD1 identical over 8 bases. The CDR3 extends over 12 amino acids. CDR1 is LNHDA, CDR2 SQIVND, per germline (reference sequence). The V gene end was trimmed by 11 bases and the J gene end by 5 bases; junction bases not matched to a gene: 5. The CDR3 region has the DNA TGTGCCGCGGGCAGGGGGCATCAGCCCCAGCATTTT. Translation gives CAAGRGHQPQHF. Supplemented by reference TRBV19 and TRBJ1-5, the full variable domain reads DGGITQSPKYLFRKEGQNVTLSCEQNLNHDAMYWYRQDPGQGLRLIYYSQIVNDFQKGDIAEGYSVSREKKESFPLTVTSAQKNPTAFYLCAAGRGHQPQHFGDGTRLSIL.

This clone occurred once. This chain connects TRBV3-1 (or the pseudogene TRBV3-2) to TRBJ2-4; D remains ambiguous. The germline V gene has CDR1 LGHDT and CDR2 YNNKEL (reference sequence). The V end lost 4 bases, the J end lost 0 bases, and 7 bases lay between the germline ends. CDR3 size: 14 residues. The CDR3 sequence: CASSPRGAKNIQYF. The CDR3 DNA reads as TGTGCCAGCAGCCCCCGCGGAGCCAAAAACATTCAGTACTTC.